Below are 24 T cell receptor beta chains sequenced from a single sample in a study of T-cell memory formation after mild COVID-19 (dated by TCRdb to about 2021). The library came from 5' RACE. The instrument was an Illumina NovaSeq 6000. The public reads were reanalyzed by TCRdb: fastp trimming at Q25, MiXCR alignment, in-frame beta chains only. CDR3 protein duplicates are merged, each entry listing the most common genes and DNA. The sample table records hundreds of thousands of distinct CDR3 sequences; over 20% of these occur just once. Of the sample, approximately 13% is held by the ten largest clones. Sample: PBMCs or a T cell subset sorted from them (not recorded which). The receptors originated from an adult woman who had mild COVID-19 (a few samples of this study predate the infection). The sample titles of this study are shuffled in the database, so cell type and time point are left out; the donor was told from shared clones.

The gene calls are TRBV7-6 and TRBJ2-3; 8 nucleotides align to TRBD2. J gave up 3 bases and V 3 bases, and 5 bases lay outside the gene matches. Germline loops: CDR1 SGHVS, CDR2 FNYEAQ. CDR3 length equals 15 residues. Written as DNA, the CDR3 is TGTGCCAGCAGCTTCGACGGGGGGGGAACAGATACGCAGTATTTT. Translating it yields CASSFDGGGTDTQYF.

This clonotype has more than one count but fewer than ten. The chain carries TRBV5-1 and TRBJ1-1; D gene unclear. Trimming left V 1 base short and J 1 base short, with 11 bases between. The germline CDR1 and CDR2 sequences are SGHRS and YFSETQ. The CDR3 covers 15 residues. CDR3: CASSLISTGNTEAFF. CDR3 nucleotides: TGCGCCAGCAGCTTGATCTCGACGGGGAACACTGAAGCTTTCTTT.

In this sample, this clonotype turned up many times. V usage is TRBV6-1 and J usage is TRBJ2-3, with TRBD2 matching 10 bases. This CDR3 has 12 residues. With V trimmed by 7 bases and J by 15 bases, 10 bases remained unmatched. Germline CDR1 reads MNHNS; CDR2 reads SASEGT. CDR3 nucleotides: TGTGCCAGCAACACCTTCGGGACTAGCGTTTATTTT. Its translation: CASNTFGTSVYF.

This chain links TRBV5-1 with TRBJ2-7, with D maybe TRBD1 (6 bases). CDR3 size: 14 residues. Germline-derived CDR1 and CDR2 are SGHRS and YFSETQ. V shed 0 bases and J shed 4 bases, with 11 bases lying between them. In DNA form, the CDR3 reads TGCGCCAGCAGCTTGGACAGGGAGAGGTACGAGCAGTACTTC. Protein product: CASSLDRERYEQYF.

This clonotype was picked up a small number of times. V is TRBV5-1 and J is TRBJ2-7; 7 positions agree with TRBD2. CDR3 length equals 15 residues. With 0 bases clipped from V and 2 bases from J, the junction kept 5 bases outside the gene matches. Germline V CDR1 and CDR2: SGHRS, YFSETQ. The CDR3 nucleotides are TGCGCCAGCAGCTTGGTGTCGGGAGGAACCTACGAGCAGTACTTC. Protein product: CASSLVSGGTYEQYF. The entire variable domain, with the rest obtained from reference TRBV5-1 and TRBJ2-7, is as follows: KAGVTQTPRYLIKTRGQQVTLSCSPISGHRSVSWYQQTPGQGLQFLFEYFSETQRNKGNFPGRFSGRQFSNSRSEMNVSTLELGDSALYLCASSLVSGGTYEQYFGPGTRLTVT.

V is TRBV18 and J is TRBJ1-2; tentatively, D is TRBD1 (5 bases). This CDR3 has 21 amino acids. The germline V gene encodes CDR1 KGHSH and CDR2 LQKENI. V lost 0 bases to trimming and J lost 2 bases, with 28 bases between them. CDR3 in DNA: TGTGCCAGCTCACCACCGGTAAAGGGGACGGGGTTCGTCGACCTGAACTATGGCTACACCTTC. It translates to CASSPPVKGTGFVDLNYGYTF.

The CDR3 reads CASSLRQVADGYTF. CDR3 DNA: TGCGCCAGCAGCTTACGACAGGTTGCTGATGGCTACACCTTC. The rearrangement uses TRBV5-1 and TRBJ1-2; possible D gene TRBD1, 6 bases. In germline, CDR1 is SGHRS, CDR2 YFSETQ. V lost 2 bases and J lost 6, with 14 bases in between. CDR3 length: 14 residues.

This clonotype came up a few times. The chain recombines TRBV27 with TRBJ1-2; no definite D call. Germline CDR1 reads MNHEY; CDR2 reads SMNVEV (reference sequence). With 0 bases removed from V and 8 bases from J, the gap between germline ends came to 10 bases. CDR3 length: 13 amino acids. In nucleotides, the CDR3 is TGTGCCAGCAGTTTATCGGCACCGGGAGGCTACACCTTC. It codes for CASSLSAPGGYTF.

The sample holds a few counts of this clonotype. The chain links TRBV9 to TRBJ1-3; D may be TRBD1 (5 bases). V shed 5 bases and J shed 2 bases, with 11 bases lying between them. Germline V CDR1 and CDR2: SGDLS, YYNGEE. CDR3 size: 14 residues. For the CDR3, the DNA is TGTGCCAGCAGGGGGCTGGACCCTGGAAACACCATATATTTT. Its translation is CASRGLDPGNTIYF.

This chain connects TRBV12-5 to TRBJ2-5; either TRBD1 or TRBD2 may fit D (7 bases each). V shed 5 bases and J shed 3 bases, with 16 bases lying between them. In germline, CDR1 is LGHNT, CDR2 FRNRAP. The CDR3 totals 15 residues. The CDR3 bases are TGTGCTAGTGGTCCAGGGGGGGCGAATAAAGAGACCCAGTACTTC. This sequence encodes CASGPGGANKETQYF.

This clonotype occurred a few times. This chain links TRBV7-8 with TRBJ2-7; D gene uncertain. The CDR3 extends over 14 amino acids. Trimming cost V 5 bases and J 4 bases, with 15 bases left between them. Germline V gene data show CDR1 as SGHVS and CDR2 as FQNEAQ. For the CDR3, the DNA is TGTGCCAGCAGCGCCCGGCTAGTCGGGTACGAGCAGTACTTC. Translating it yields CASSARLVGYEQYF.

J is TRBJ2-7 and V is TRBV20-1; D unresolved. CDR3 size: 12 residues. Germline CDR1 is DFQATT and CDR2 is SNEGSKA (reference sequence). The V and J ends lost 6 bases and 1 base respectively, with 10 bases between them. CDR3: CSADGPSYEQYF. The DNA for the CDR3 is TGCAGTGCAGACGGCCCTTCCTACGAGCAGTACTTC.

This chain connects TRBV6-5 to TRBJ2-4; weak D call: TRBD1 (6 bases). Trimming removed 0 bases from V and 4 bases from J, with 13 bases in between. Germline lookup yields CDR1 MNHEY and CDR2 SVGAGI. This CDR3 has 16 residues. The CDR3 here is CASSYSMIGQKNIQYF. The CDR3 nucleotides read TGTGCCAGCAGTTACTCGATGATAGGACAGAAAAACATTCAGTACTTC.

This clonotype was detected a few times. The chain is built from TRBV7-9 and TRBJ1-6; the D is unclear. The CDR3 consists of 15 residues. Trimming left V 1 base short and J 7 bases short, with 11 bases between. In germline, CDR1 is SEHNR, CDR2 FQNEAQ (reference sequence). CDR3 nucleotide sequence: TGTGCCAGCAGCTTAGAAGAGGGAAGGAATTCACCCCTCCACTTT. Its protein is CASSLEEGRNSPLHF.

This chain connects TRBV7-9 to TRBJ1-2; D unresolved. Germline CDR1 reads SEHNR; CDR2 reads FQNEAQ (reference sequence). Trimming removed 5 bases at V and 0 bases at J, with 7 bases between. CDR3 length: 13 residues. The CDR3 bases are TGTGCCAGCAGCGCCCAGGCTAACTATGGCTACACCTTC. It is translated as CASSAQANYGYTF.

The chain couples TRBV6-6 to TRBJ2-3, with 9 nucleotides matching TRBD2. The ends lost 5 bases at V and 2 bases at J; junction bases unmatched: 14. CDR1 is MNHNY, CDR2 SVGAGI, per germline (reference sequence). The CDR3 totals 18 residues. The CDR3 loop reads CASSAAVPLAGFTDTQYF. CDR3 sequence (DNA): TGTGCCAGCAGTGCAGCTGTTCCTCTAGCGGGGTTCACAGATACGCAGTATTTT.

The chain joins TRBV27 to TRBJ1-1, with a tentative D call TRBD1 (6 bases). This CDR3 is built from 13 residues. CDR1 is MNHEY, CDR2 SMNVEV, per germline (reference sequence). Trimming pared 2 bases from V and 6 bases from J, leaving 10 bases between. The CDR3 sequence: CASSLLGGPEAFF. For the CDR3, the DNA is TGTGCCAGCAGTTTACTTGGGGGCCCTGAAGCTTTCTTT.

This clonotype was picked up a small number of times. This rearrangement joins TRBV18 to TRBJ2-4, with 8 bases matching TRBD2. Losses at the gene ends were 0 bases for V and 0 bases for J; bases not matched to a gene: 7. The CDR3 runs to 18 residues. Germline CDR1 reads KGHSH; CDR2 reads LQKENI. The CDR3 loop reads CASSPPMAGGRAKNIQYF. The CDR3 DNA is TGTGCCAGCTCACCACCGATGGCGGGGGGTCGAGCCAAAAACATTCAGTACTTC.

The sample holds many counts of this clonotype. V gene TRBV5-6 combines with J gene TRBJ2-1; TRBD1 is a possible D gene (6 bases). This CDR3 is 18 amino acids long. The V gene's germline CDR1 is SGHDT and CDR2 YYEEEE. The V and J ends lost 2 bases and 7 bases respectively, with 25 bases between them. As DNA, the CDR3 is TGTGCCAGCAGCTTTCCACCGCAGGGGATTGGGCTATGGAATGAGCAGTTCTTC. It encodes CASSFPPQGIGLWNEQFF.

This clonotype was recorded many times. The chain links TRBV18 to TRBJ2-7; no reliable D call. This CDR3 has 12 residues. CDR1 is KGHSH and CDR2 is LQKENI in the germline V gene. Between the trimmed V and J ends, which lost 1 base and 6 bases, there was a span of 7 bases. The CDR3 nucleotides are TGTGCCAGCTCACCACAGGGTACCGAGCAGTACTTC. Protein sequence: CASSPQGTEQYF.

The V call is TRBV5-5, the J call TRBJ2-5; possibly TRBD2 for D (6 bases). With 4 bases removed from V and 4 bases from J, the gap between germline ends came to 14 bases. This CDR3 has 14 amino acids. CDR1 SGHKS and CDR2 YYEKEE come from the germline V gene (reference sequence). CDR3 sequence (DNA): TGTGCCAGCAGCCCGACTAGTTATTCAGAGACCCAGTACTTC. Translated, it gives CASSPTSYSETQYF.

V usage is TRBV6-5 and J usage is TRBJ1-5, with 7 bases lining up with TRBD1. CDR1 and CDR2 from the germline V gene are MNHEY and SVGAGI. The CDR3 sequence is 14 residues long. Germline trimming cut 5 bases from V and 2 bases from J; bases unmatched to any gene: 3. CDR3 sequence (DNA): TGTGCCAGCAGTCAGGGACAGCGCAATCAGCCCCAGCATTTT. This encodes CASSQGQRNQPQHF.

This chain connects TRBV19 to TRBJ1-1; D is ambiguous. The CDR3 length is 12 residues. The V end lost 6 bases, the J end lost 7 bases, and 12 bases lay between the germline ends. Germline V gene lookup returns CDR1 LNHDA and CDR2 SQIVND (reference sequence). The CDR3 region is CASRPNLGEAFF. CDR3 DNA sequence: TGTGCCAGTAGACCCAATCTAGGTGAAGCTTTCTTT.

In nucleotides, the CDR3 is TGTGCCAGCAGCCCCCACCGGCTCGAGGACACTGAAGCTTTCTTT. Its protein product is CASSPHRLEDTEAFF. V and J are TRBV9 and TRBJ1-1; D unclear. With 4 bases removed from V and 3 bases from J, the gap between germline ends came to 16 bases. The CDR3 is 15 residues long. Per the germline V gene, CDR1 is SGDLS and CDR2 is YYNGEE.